The clone carrying this T cell receptor beta chain was observed once. Its matching antigen is unknown. CDR3 size: 19 residues. V shed 4 bases, J shed 0 bases, and the junction held 15 bases outside the gene matches. Looked up from germline, CDR1 is SGHRS and CDR2 is YFSETQ. The repertoire was sequenced with immunoSEQ multiplex PCR; TCRdb's copy has only in-frame clones and lacks some. The table includes roughly 150,000 clones, 85% to 90% detected once. This sample stems from a study of cytomegalovirus exposure and HLA in healthy donors. Study-wide results and limits: The study flagged around 150 TCR beta chains as cytomegalovirus-associated.

The V and J genes are TRBV5-1 and TRBJ1-3, with TRBD1 identical over 8 bases. The sequencing sample was made of PBMCs. The clonotype originates from a woman in her late teens or twenties in good health and CMV-seropositive. CDR3 coding DNA: TGCGCCAGCAGCCCCAGCACCTGGACAGGGTCGAGCTCTGGAAACACCATATATTTT. Its protein is CASSPSTWTGSSSGNTIYF.